These T cell receptor beta chains were read from a single sample in a study of glioma-infiltrating T cells. Via MiXCR, TCRdb re-called the multiplex PCR reads, giving one row per CDR3 protein. The sample shows 110,000 or so distinct CDR3 sequences, less than 30% of them seen only once. Sequencing used glioma tissue, nonneoplastic brain tissue, or PBMCs (not recorded which). These receptors came from a human donor with low-grade glioma or glioblastoma, undergoing nonglioma brain surgery, or in good health (not recorded which). CDR3s include the opening cysteine and the closing phenylalanine or tryptophan. Each record gives: J gene, D gene, clone size, V gene, CDR3 DNA, CDR3 protein. A D gene is named only where the DNA matches it firmly. Clone size is shown for a subset of rows, as once, few, many or a class of expanded clone.

TRBJ1-6	NA	NA	TRBV14	TGTTCCAGCAGCCTTCTGACTTATACACCCCTCCACTTT	CSSSLLTYTPLHF
TRBJ2-1	TRBD2	few	TRBV5-4	TGTGCCAGCAGCTTGGTCAGGACTAGCGGCAACAATGAGCAGTTCTTC	CASSLVRTSGNNEQFF
TRBJ2-3	TRBD1	many	TRBV6-5	TGTGCCAGCAGTTACGGGGACAGTACGCAGTATTTT	CASSYGDSTQYF
TRBJ2-7	TRBD2	NA	TRBV10-3	TGTGCCATCGGACTAGCGGGGGGAACCTACGAGCAGTACTTC	CAIGLAGGTYEQYF
TRBJ2-5	NA	many	TRBV6-2/TRBV6-3	TGTGCCAGCAGGCCCGGGCCGGAGACCCAGTACTTC	CASRPGPETQYF
TRBJ1-1	NA	many	TRBV18	TGTGCCAGCTCACCCTCCGCGAGGGGGAACACTGAAGCTTTCTTT	CASSPSARGNTEAFF
TRBJ2-3	NA	many	TRBV6-1	TGTGCCAGCAGCCGAAAGCCAGGGGATACGCAGTATTTT	CASSRKPGDTQYF
TRBJ2-4	NA	few	TRBV19	TGTGCCAGTATGAGCCAGGGCCAAGACATTCAGTACTTC	CASMSQGQDIQYF
TRBJ2-5	TRBD1	NA	TRBV4-3	TGCGCCAGCAGCCAAGAGAGGGGGACCGACAGGGGTGAGACCCAGTACTTC	CASSQERGTDRGETQYF
TRBJ2-7	NA	many	TRBV7-2	TGTGCCAGCAGCTTGGCCCGAAGGTTAGGCGACGAGCAGTACTTC	CASSLARRLGDEQYF
TRBJ1-1	NA	many	TRBV29-1	TGCAGCGTCTCCACAGGGAACACTGAAGCTTTCTTT	CSVSTGNTEAFF
TRBJ1-1	TRBD1	medium-sized	TRBV6-1	TGTGCCACCTTGGGACAGCTGAACACTGAAGCTTTCTTT	CATLGQLNTEAFF
TRBJ1-1	NA	many	TRBV12-5	TGTGCTAGTGGTTTGGTACGCGAGACAGAGAGGAGCATGAACACTGAAGCTTTCTTT	CASGLVRETERSMNTEAFF
TRBJ1-5	NA	many	TRBV3-1	TGTGCCAGCAGCCGACTGTTGGGCAATCAGCCCCAGCATTTT	CASSRLLGNQPQHF
TRBJ1-3	NA	many	TRBV11-3	TGTGCCAGCAGCTTAGGGACTACCTCTGGAAACACCATATATTTT	CASSLGTTSGNTIYF
TRBJ2-1	TRBD2	many	TRBV7-9	TGTGCCAGCAGCCGCCGGACTAGCGGGGGGTACAATGAGCAGTTCTTC	CASSRRTSGGYNEQFF
TRBJ1-2	NA	many	TRBV7-2	TGTGCCAGCAGCCGCGACCCTTTCGGCGGCTACACCTTC	CASSRDPFGGYTF
TRBJ1-1	TRBD1	many	TRBV28	TGTGCCAGCAGTCTACAGGGGACTGAAGCTTTCTTT	CASSLQGTEAFF
TRBJ2-7	TRBD2	NA	TRBV4-1	TGCGCCAGCAGCCCGGGAGGTGGGAACAGCGGGGGACGCTACGAGCAGTACTTC	CASSPGGGNSGGRYEQYF
TRBJ2-7	TRBD1	NA	TRBV4-1	TGCGCCAGCAGCCGCTCCCGGGACAGGGGCTACGAGCAGTACTTC	CASSRSRDRGYEQYF
TRBJ2-1	NA	many	TRBV7-2	TGTGCCAGCAGCTTACACGGCGGTTTATCCTACAATGAGCAGTTCTTC	CASSLHGGLSYNEQFF
TRBJ2-2	TRBD1	many	TRBV27	TGTGCCAGCAGTTTTGAACCACAGGGGGCCAGTTTCGGGGAGCTGTTTTTT	CASSFEPQGASFGELFF
TRBJ2-1	NA	many	TRBV6-1	TGTGCCAGCAGTCCACCAGGGAGGAATGAGCAGTTCTTC	CASSPPGRNEQFF
TRBJ2-7	NA	many	TRBV12-5	TGTGCTAGTGGGCGCCTTTACTACGAGCAGTACTTC	CASGRLYYEQYF
TRBJ1-1	NA	NA	TRBV7-3	TGTGCCAGCAGCCCGGGGGCGGGAGTGAACACTGAAGCTTTCTTT	CASSPGAGVNTEAFF
TRBJ2-1	NA	many	TRBV20-1	TGCAGTGCTGAAGACAGACACAATGAGCAGTTCTTC	CSAEDRHNEQFF
TRBJ2-7	NA	many	TRBV7-9	TGTGCCAGCAGCTTAGTGGGGGTAACCTACGAGCAGTACTTC	CASSLVGVTYEQYF
TRBJ1-1	NA	few	TRBV28	TGTGCCAGCACCCCTGAGTCCCCCCCAGACACTGAAGCTTTCTTT	CASTPESPPDTEAFF
TRBJ1-2	NA	many	TRBV10-3	TGTGCCATCAGTGAGGCAGGGGAAGACTATGGCTACACCTTC	CAISEAGEDYGYTF
TRBJ1-1	NA	many	TRBV6-2/TRBV6-3	TGTGCCAGCAGTTACTCTCGCCTTGGTGTAGCTTTCTTT	CASSYSRLGVAFF
TRBJ2-7	TRBD1	many	TRBV7-2	TGTGCCAGCAGCTTCACAGGGGACTCCTACGAGCAGTACTTC	CASSFTGDSYEQYF
TRBJ2-1	TRBD2	many	TRBV10-3	TGTGCCATCAGTGACCAGGCGACTAGCGGGAGTAGTGAGCAGTTCTTC	CAISDQATSGSSEQFF
TRBJ1-5	TRBD1	many	TRBV6-1	TGTGCCAGCAGTTCCACCTCCGGGACAGGGGGTGATCAGCCCCAGCATTTT	CASSSTSGTGGDQPQHF
TRBJ2-3	NA	many	TRBV27	TGTGCCAGCAGCCCCCGGCCCACAGATACGCAGTATTTT	CASSPRPTDTQYF
TRBJ2-1	NA	many	TRBV20-1	TGCAGTGCTGCTAGGGCTAATGAGCAGTTCTTC	CSAARANEQFF
TRBJ2-7	NA	many	TRBV6-1	TGTGCCAGCAGATACAGGCGGTCCTACGAGCAGTACTTC	CASRYRRSYEQYF
TRBJ2-7	NA	NA	TRBV7-2	TGTGCCAGCAGCTTAGAGTCCCTGAGACAGAGGTACGAGCAGTACTTC	CASSLESLRQRYEQYF
TRBJ2-1	TRBD2	many	TRBV6-5	TGTGCCAGCAGTTACGCCGGGACTAGCGGGATTCGCAATGAGCAGTTCTTC	CASSYAGTSGIRNEQFF
TRBJ2-1	NA	many	TRBV30	TGTGCCTGGAGTGTACGGTCAGAGTACAATGAGCAGTTCTTC	CAWSVRSEYNEQFF
TRBJ1-1	NA	many	TRBV10-3	TGTGCCATCAGTCCTGGGGGGAGCACTGAAGCTTTCTTT	CAISPGGSTEAFF
TRBJ1-1	NA	many	TRBV3-1	TGTGCCAGCAGCCAAGGGGGAGGGGACACTGAAGCTTTCTTT	CASSQGGGDTEAFF
TRBJ2-1	TRBD1	many	TRBV7-9	TGTGCCATCGTTACCTCAGGGGGAAGATCCTACAATGAGCAGTTCTTC	CAIVTSGGRSYNEQFF
TRBJ1-1	NA	NA	TRBV6-1	TGTGCCAGCAGTAGCAGGGACGGCACTGAAGCTTTCTTC	CASSSRDGTEAFF
TRBJ2-7	NA	many	TRBV12-3/TRBV12-4	TGTGCCAGCAGCGTAAGGTCCACCTACGAGCAGTACTTC	CASSVRSTYEQYF
TRBJ2-3	NA	few	TRBV30	TGTGCCTGGAGTGTTTTAGCCACAGATACGCAGTATTTT	CAWSVLATDTQYF
TRBJ1-2	NA	NA	TRBV29-1	TGCAGCGTTCCAAGAGGGACGGCTAACTATGGCTACACCTTC	CSVPRGTANYGYTF
TRBJ1-6	NA	many	TRBV7-3	TGTGCCAGCAGCTTAATGGGGACTGGTAATTCACCCCTCCACTTT	CASSLMGTGNSPLHF
TRBJ1-1	NA	many	TRBV4-2	TGTGCCAGCAGCCAAGAGGGCCTGAACACTGAAGCTTTCTTT	CASSQEGLNTEAFF
TRBJ2-7	TRBD1	many	TRBV27	TGTGCCAGCAGTAAAACCACCGGGACAGGGGGTCACGAGCAGTACTTC	CASSKTTGTGGHEQYF
TRBJ2-1	TRBD2	NA	TRBV20-1	TGCAGTGCTAGAAAACTAGCGGGAGCCGACAATGAGCAGTTCTTC	CSARKLAGADNEQFF
TRBJ2-1	TRBD2	NA	TRBV11-2	TGTGCCAGCAGCTTAGTGGAGTCGACTAGCGGTTTTGGTGAGCAGTTCTTC	CASSLVESTSGFGEQFF
TRBJ2-1	NA	many	TRBV20-1	TGCAGTGCTAGAGATAAACAGTACCCCTACAATGAGCAGTTCTTC	CSARDKQYPYNEQFF
TRBJ2-2	NA	many	TRBV6-1	TGTGCCAGCAGAAAACTCGTAGTCACCAACACCGGGGAGCTGTTTTTT	CASRKLVVTNTGELFF
TRBJ2-3	NA	few	TRBV7-9	TGTGCCAGCAGCCCCCAGGGCGATACGCAGTATTTT	CASSPQGDTQYF